The rows below give T cell receptor beta chains drawn from one sample of a study of cytomegalovirus exposure and HLA in healthy donors. Produced via immunoSEQ multiplex PCR; TCRdb's table is partial and in-frame only. In the table there are 120,000 to 150,000 clones, around 72% of which are singletons. Sequences were obtained from PBMCs. The receptors were sampled from a human donor in good health. CDR3s include the opening cysteine and the closing phenylalanine or tryptophan. The order of the fields is V gene, clone size, J gene, D gene, CDR3 DNA, CDR3 protein. The D gene is left open where the match is weak. The listing skips clone size in some rows; elsewhere it reads once, few, many or a size class.

v_call: TRBV5-1; clone_size: -; j_call: TRBJ2-1; d_call: TRBD1; cdr3_nt: TGCGCCAGCACAGGACAGGGGGCTTACAATGAGCAGTTCTTC; cdr3_aa: CASTGQGAYNEQFF
v_call: TRBV5-4; clone_size: -; j_call: TRBJ1-2; d_call: TRBD1; cdr3_nt: TGTGCCAGCAGCTTGGGACAGGGGTTGGGCTACACCTTC; cdr3_aa: CASSLGQGLGYTF
v_call: TRBV29-1; clone_size: -; j_call: TRBJ2-1; d_call: TRBD1; cdr3_nt: TGCAGCGCTGGACAGGGGGCTTCCCGTACGCAGTTCTTC; cdr3_aa: CSAGQGASRTQFF
v_call: TRBV5-5; clone_size: -; j_call: TRBJ1-2; d_call: -; cdr3_nt: TGTGCCAGCAGCGTCAGTCAGGGCTATGGCTACACCTTC; cdr3_aa: CASSVSQGYGYTF
v_call: TRBV6-6; clone_size: few; j_call: TRBJ2-3; d_call: -; cdr3_nt: TGTGCCAGCAGTTACGCCGGGACTTTCGTGGGAGATACGCAGTATTTT; cdr3_aa: CASSYAGTFVGDTQYF
v_call: TRBV27; clone_size: -; j_call: TRBJ2-2; d_call: TRBD2; cdr3_nt: TGTGCCAGCAGTTTACTAGCGGGACTCACCGGGGAGCTGTTTTTT; cdr3_aa: CASSLLAGLTGELFF
v_call: TRBV9; clone_size: -; j_call: TRBJ2-5; d_call: TRBD2; cdr3_nt: TGTGCCAGCAGCGTAGCAGGTCTAGCGGGAGTGGCCCAGTACTTC; cdr3_aa: CASSVAGLAGVAQYF
v_call: TRBV6-1; clone_size: once; j_call: TRBJ2-7; d_call: -; cdr3_nt: TGTGCCAGCAGAGAAGTTGCGCCCACCTACGAGCAGTACTTC; cdr3_aa: CASREVAPTYEQYF
v_call: TRBV25-1; clone_size: -; j_call: TRBJ2-1; d_call: TRBD1; cdr3_nt: TGTGCCAGCAGTGCGCACAGGGGGTTCTACAATGAGCAGTTCTTC; cdr3_aa: CASSAHRGFYNEQFF
v_call: TRBV6-5; clone_size: few; j_call: TRBJ2-5; d_call: -; cdr3_nt: TGTGCCAGCAGTCAATACCGGGAGACCCAGTACTTC; cdr3_aa: CASSQYRETQYF
v_call: TRBV5-4; clone_size: -; j_call: TRBJ2-3; d_call: TRBD2; cdr3_nt: TGTGCCAGCAGCCCGGGGGGTAGCGGGGGATATACGCAGTATTTT; cdr3_aa: CASSPGGSGGYTQYF
v_call: TRBV19; clone_size: once; j_call: TRBJ1-6; d_call: TRBD1; cdr3_nt: TGTGCCAGTAGTATGGACAGGGATTCACCCCTCCACTTT; cdr3_aa: CASSMDRDSPLHF
v_call: TRBV5-1; clone_size: -; j_call: TRBJ2-5; d_call: TRBD2; cdr3_nt: TGCGCCAGCAGCTTGGTCGGGGGGCAAGAGACCCAGTACTTC; cdr3_aa: CASSLVGGQETQYF
v_call: TRBV20-1; clone_size: -; j_call: TRBJ1-1; d_call: -; cdr3_nt: TGCAGTGCTAGTTATCCAGCTTTCTTT; cdr3_aa: CSASYPAFF
v_call: TRBV19; clone_size: -; j_call: TRBJ2-1; d_call: -; cdr3_nt: TGTGCCAGTAGCGACAGGTCGCAGGAGCAGTTCTTC; cdr3_aa: CASSDRSQEQFF
v_call: TRBV5-4; clone_size: -; j_call: TRBJ2-7; d_call: TRBD2; cdr3_nt: TGTGCCAGCAGCTTGCGGACTAGCGGGGTCGACGAGCAGTACTTC; cdr3_aa: CASSLRTSGVDEQYF
v_call: TRBV5-6; clone_size: -; j_call: TRBJ1-1; d_call: -; cdr3_nt: TGTGCCAGCAGCTTTCAGCCCGCCGGGATTTTCAGAGCTGAAGCTTTCTTT; cdr3_aa: CASSFQPAGIFRAEAFF
v_call: TRBV5-1; clone_size: few; j_call: TRBJ2-2; d_call: TRBD2; cdr3_nt: TGCGCCAGCAGCGCCGGGTCTAGCGGGTTCACCGGGGAGCTGTTTTTT; cdr3_aa: CASSAGSSGFTGELFF
v_call: TRBV28; clone_size: -; j_call: TRBJ2-7; d_call: -; cdr3_nt: TGTGCCAGCAGCGACAGTGCCTACGAGCAGTACTTC; cdr3_aa: CASSDSAYEQYF
v_call: TRBV10-2; clone_size: -; j_call: TRBJ2-7; d_call: -; cdr3_nt: TGCGCCAGCAGTGTAGCGGAGGAGCAGTACTTC; cdr3_aa: CASSVAEEQYF
v_call: TRBV7-3; clone_size: -; j_call: TRBJ2-7; d_call: TRBD1; cdr3_nt: TGTGCCAGCAGCCAGGGACAGGGGGGGACCTACGAGCAGTACTTC; cdr3_aa: CASSQGQGGTYEQYF
v_call: TRBV5-1; clone_size: -; j_call: TRBJ2-1; d_call: TRBD2; cdr3_nt: TGCGCCAGCAGCCTACTAGCGGGAGGTTACAATGAGCAGTTCTTC; cdr3_aa: CASSLLAGGYNEQFF
v_call: TRBV5-4; clone_size: few; j_call: TRBJ1-5; d_call: TRBD1; cdr3_nt: TGTGCCAGCAGCTTACAGGGGGCCAATCAGCCCCAGCATTTT; cdr3_aa: CASSLQGANQPQHF
v_call: TRBV4-1; clone_size: -; j_call: TRBJ2-7; d_call: -; cdr3_nt: TGCGCCAGCAGCCAAGGACTAGGCGGCAACGAGCAGTACTTC; cdr3_aa: CASSQGLGGNEQYF
v_call: TRBV7-6; clone_size: few; j_call: TRBJ1-1; d_call: -; cdr3_nt: TGTGCCAGCAGCTTGGGGGGGGTATTGACTGAAGCTTTCTTT; cdr3_aa: CASSLGGVLTEAFF
v_call: TRBV27; clone_size: -; j_call: TRBJ1-1; d_call: TRBD1; cdr3_nt: TGTGCCAGCAGTTTAAGGGGACAGTCTGAAGCTTTCTTT; cdr3_aa: CASSLRGQSEAFF
v_call: TRBV5-1; clone_size: -; j_call: TRBJ2-1; d_call: -; cdr3_nt: TGCGCCAGCAGCTTAGGGGACTCGCAGTTCTTC; cdr3_aa: CASSLGDSQFF
v_call: TRBV7-2; clone_size: -; j_call: TRBJ1-1; d_call: TRBD1; cdr3_nt: TGTGCCAGCAGCCTTACAGGGGCTTGGAACACTGAAGCTTTCTTT; cdr3_aa: CASSLTGAWNTEAFF
v_call: TRBV15; clone_size: -; j_call: TRBJ2-3; d_call: TRBD2; cdr3_nt: TGTGCCACCGGGACTAGCGGCTCTATATCCACAGATACGCAGTATTTT; cdr3_aa: CATGTSGSISTDTQYF
v_call: TRBV11-1; clone_size: -; j_call: TRBJ2-7; d_call: TRBD1; cdr3_nt: TGTGCCAGCAGCTGGGGGACAGCCTACGAGCAGTACTTC; cdr3_aa: CASSWGTAYEQYF
v_call: TRBV7-3; clone_size: -; j_call: TRBJ2-1; d_call: -; cdr3_nt: TGTGCCAGCAGCCAAGGACTGGGCGCCGAGCAGTTCTTC; cdr3_aa: CASSQGLGAEQFF
v_call: TRBV11-3; clone_size: few; j_call: TRBJ2-7; d_call: TRBD2; cdr3_nt: TGTGCCAGCAGCTTTATCAGGACTAGCGGCGAGCAGTACTTC; cdr3_aa: CASSFIRTSGEQYF
v_call: TRBV27; clone_size: -; j_call: TRBJ2-7; d_call: TRBD1; cdr3_nt: TGTGCCAGCAGCCAAGGGACAGGGTCCCGATACGAGCAGTACTTC; cdr3_aa: CASSQGTGSRYEQYF
v_call: TRBV7-2; clone_size: -; j_call: TRBJ2-7; d_call: -; cdr3_nt: TGTGCCAGCAGCTTTATATGGCCCCCCGAGCAGTACTTC; cdr3_aa: CASSFIWPPEQYF
v_call: TRBV10-1; clone_size: -; j_call: TRBJ1-4; d_call: -; cdr3_nt: TGCGCCAGCAGATGGACAGTGGTATATGAAAAACTGTTTTTT; cdr3_aa: CASRWTVVYEKLFF
v_call: TRBV15; clone_size: -; j_call: TRBJ2-2; d_call: -; cdr3_nt: TGTGCCACCAGCTCAAACTTCCCGGGACTCGGTGGTAATATGGGGGAGCTGTTTTTT; cdr3_aa: CATSSNFPGLGGNMGELFF
v_call: TRBV11-2; clone_size: few; j_call: TRBJ2-1; d_call: TRBD2; cdr3_nt: TGTGCCACCTGTAGCGGGGGGAATGAGCAGTTCTTC; cdr3_aa: CATCSGGNEQFF
v_call: TRBV7-8; clone_size: -; j_call: TRBJ1-2; d_call: TRBD1; cdr3_nt: TGTGCCAGCAGCTGGGGACAGGGACCCTATGGCTACACCTTC; cdr3_aa: CASSWGQGPYGYTF
v_call: TRBV19; clone_size: -; j_call: TRBJ1-3; d_call: -; cdr3_nt: TGTGCCAGTAGTATGATGGGCCCCTCTGGAAACACCATATATTTT; cdr3_aa: CASSMMGPSGNTIYF
v_call: TRBV13; clone_size: -; j_call: TRBJ2-5; d_call: -; cdr3_nt: TGTGCCAGCAGCCCGGGGGAGGAGAGGAAGACCCAGTACTTC; cdr3_aa: CASSPGEERKTQYF
v_call: TRBV6-1; clone_size: -; j_call: TRBJ2-5; d_call: -; cdr3_nt: TGTGCCAGCAGTTGGGCAGGGGAAGAGACCCAGTACTTC; cdr3_aa: CASSWAGEETQYF
v_call: TRBV27; clone_size: -; j_call: TRBJ2-1; d_call: TRBD2; cdr3_nt: TGTGCCAGCAGTTTATTGGCTAGCGGGAGGAATGAGCAGTTCTTC; cdr3_aa: CASSLLASGRNEQFF
v_call: TRBV5-1; clone_size: few; j_call: TRBJ2-2; d_call: -; cdr3_nt: TGCGCCAGCAGCACCGACAGCAACACCGGGGAGCTGTTTTTT; cdr3_aa: CASSTDSNTGELFF
v_call: TRBV2; clone_size: -; j_call: TRBJ2-5; d_call: TRBD1; cdr3_nt: TGTGCCAGCAGCGGACAGGGGGGGAAAGAGACCCAGTACTTC; cdr3_aa: CASSGQGGKETQYF
v_call: TRBV7-9; clone_size: once; j_call: TRBJ2-7; d_call: -; cdr3_nt: TGTGCCAGCAGCTTAGGTAGTGGGGGGTATTACGAGCAGTACTTC; cdr3_aa: CASSLGSGGYYEQYF
v_call: TRBV6-6; clone_size: -; j_call: TRBJ1-5; d_call: -; cdr3_nt: TGTGCCAGCAGTTACCCGGGGACATATTATCAGCCCCAGCATTTT; cdr3_aa: CASSYPGTYYQPQHF
v_call: TRBV28; clone_size: -; j_call: TRBJ2-1; d_call: TRBD2; cdr3_nt: TGTGCCAGCAGTTCCCGGGACTATTACTACAATGAGCAGTTCTTC; cdr3_aa: CASSSRDYYYNEQFF
v_call: TRBV5-8; clone_size: -; j_call: TRBJ2-5; d_call: TRBD2; cdr3_nt: TGTGCCAGCAGCCTCGGGACTAGCGGGAGAGAGACCCAGTACTTC; cdr3_aa: CASSLGTSGRETQYF
v_call: TRBV11-3; clone_size: -; j_call: TRBJ1-1; d_call: TRBD1; cdr3_nt: TGTGCCAGCAGCTTAGGGACAGGGAGAGAAGCTTTCTTT; cdr3_aa: CASSLGTGREAFF
v_call: TRBV30; clone_size: few; j_call: TRBJ2-1; d_call: TRBD2; cdr3_nt: TGTGCCTGGAGTGTTGGATTAGCGGGAGGCCGCAGCTCCTACAATGAGCAGTTCTTC; cdr3_aa: CAWSVGLAGGRSSYNEQFF
v_call: TRBV7-3; clone_size: few; j_call: TRBJ2-2; d_call: -; cdr3_nt: TGTGCCAGCAGCTTTGGGGGAGGAACGAACACCGGGGAGCTGTTTTTT; cdr3_aa: CASSFGGGTNTGELFF
v_call: TRBV6-5; clone_size: -; j_call: TRBJ2-2; d_call: -; cdr3_nt: TGTGCCAGCAGACTAGGATACACCGGGGAGCTGTTTTTT; cdr3_aa: CASRLGYTGELFF
v_call: TRBV7-8; clone_size: few; j_call: TRBJ2-1; d_call: -; cdr3_nt: TGTGCCAGCAGCTTCAGGGGCCTCTCGGACAATGAGCAGTTCTTC; cdr3_aa: CASSFRGLSDNEQFF